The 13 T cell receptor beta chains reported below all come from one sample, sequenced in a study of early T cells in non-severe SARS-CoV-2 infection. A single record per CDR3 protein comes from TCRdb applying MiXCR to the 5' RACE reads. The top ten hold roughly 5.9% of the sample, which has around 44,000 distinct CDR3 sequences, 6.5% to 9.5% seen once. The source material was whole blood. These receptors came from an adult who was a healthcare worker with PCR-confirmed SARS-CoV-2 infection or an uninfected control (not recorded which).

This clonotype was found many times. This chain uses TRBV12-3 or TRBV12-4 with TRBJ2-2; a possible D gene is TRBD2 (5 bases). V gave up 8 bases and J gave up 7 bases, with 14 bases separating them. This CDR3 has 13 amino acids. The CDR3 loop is CASRSSWDGELFF. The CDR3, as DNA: TGTGCCAGCCGCTCTAGCTGGGACGGGGAGCTGTTTTTT.

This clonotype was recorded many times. In DNA, the CDR3 is TGTGCCAGCAGTTTTTGGGGGAATAGCAATCAGCCCCAGCATTTT. This encodes CASSFWGNSNQPQHF. The rearrangement uses TRBV12-3 or TRBV12-4 and TRBJ1-5, with D perhaps TRBD1 (5 bases). This CDR3 has 15 amino acids. Trimming took 3 bases from V and 0 from J, leaving 9 bases between them.

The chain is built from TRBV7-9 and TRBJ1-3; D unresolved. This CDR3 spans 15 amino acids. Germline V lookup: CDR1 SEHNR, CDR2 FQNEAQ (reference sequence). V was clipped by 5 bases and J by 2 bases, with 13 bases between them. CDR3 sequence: CASSLTPGTGNTIYF. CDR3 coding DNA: TGTGCCAGCAGCCTGACCCCGGGGACTGGAAACACCATATATTTT. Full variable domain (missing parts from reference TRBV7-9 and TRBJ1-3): DTGVSQNPRHKITKRGQNVTFRCDPISEHNRLYWYRQTLGQGPEFLTYFQNEAQLEKSRLLSDRFSAERPKGSFSTLEIQRTEQGDSAMYLCASSLTPGTGNTIYFGEGSWLTVV.

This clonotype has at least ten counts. The DNA for the CDR3 is TGTGCCAGCAGTGAAGCGACAGGGGGTTACAATGAGCAGTTCTTC. Translating it yields CASSEATGGYNEQFF. This chain links TRBV6-1 with TRBJ2-1; 9 nucleotides agree with TRBD1. The V segment lost 0 bases and the J segment 4 bases; nucleotides outside the gene matches: 1. The CDR3 covers 15 residues. CDR1 and CDR2 from the germline V gene are MNHNS and SASEGT.

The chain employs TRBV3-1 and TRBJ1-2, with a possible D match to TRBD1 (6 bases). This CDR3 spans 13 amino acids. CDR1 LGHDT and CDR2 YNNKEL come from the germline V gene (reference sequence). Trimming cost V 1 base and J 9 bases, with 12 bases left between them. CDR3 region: CASSQAGQSSYTF. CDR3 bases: TGTGCCAGCAGCCAAGCCGGACAGTCTAGCTACACCTTC.

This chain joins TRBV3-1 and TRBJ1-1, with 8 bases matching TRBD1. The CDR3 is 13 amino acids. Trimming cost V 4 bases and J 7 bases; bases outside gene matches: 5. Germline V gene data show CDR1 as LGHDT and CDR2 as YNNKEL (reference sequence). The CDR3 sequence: CASSPQGAGEAFF. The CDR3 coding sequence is TGTGCCAGCAGCCCCCAGGGGGCCGGTGAAGCTTTCTTT.

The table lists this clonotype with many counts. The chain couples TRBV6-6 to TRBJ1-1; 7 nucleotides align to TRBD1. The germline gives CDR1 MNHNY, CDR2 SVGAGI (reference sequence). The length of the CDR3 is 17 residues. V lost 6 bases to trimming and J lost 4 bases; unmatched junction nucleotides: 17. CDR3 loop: CASSPRETGNRGTEAFF. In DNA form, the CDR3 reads TGTGCCAGCAGCCCCCGGGAGACAGGCAACAGGGGCACTGAAGCTTTCTTT.

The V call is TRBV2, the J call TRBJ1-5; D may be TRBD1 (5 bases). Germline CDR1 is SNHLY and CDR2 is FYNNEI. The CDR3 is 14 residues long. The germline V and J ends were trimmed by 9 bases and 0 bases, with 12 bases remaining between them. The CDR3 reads CARGTEYSNQPQHF. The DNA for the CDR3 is TGTGCCAGAGGGACGGAGTATAGCAATCAGCCCCAGCATTTT.

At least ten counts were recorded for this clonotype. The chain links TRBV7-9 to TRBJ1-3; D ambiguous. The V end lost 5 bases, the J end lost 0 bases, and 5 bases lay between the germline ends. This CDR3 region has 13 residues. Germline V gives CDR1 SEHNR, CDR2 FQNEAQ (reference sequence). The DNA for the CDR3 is TGTGCCAGCAGCATCTTCTCTGGAAACACCATATATTTT. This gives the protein CASSIFSGNTIYF. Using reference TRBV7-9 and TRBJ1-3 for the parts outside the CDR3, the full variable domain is DTGVSQNPRHKITKRGQNVTFRCDPISEHNRLYWYRQTLGQGPEFLTYFQNEAQLEKSRLLSDRFSAERPKGSFSTLEIQRTEQGDSAMYLCASSIFSGNTIYFGEGSWLTVV.

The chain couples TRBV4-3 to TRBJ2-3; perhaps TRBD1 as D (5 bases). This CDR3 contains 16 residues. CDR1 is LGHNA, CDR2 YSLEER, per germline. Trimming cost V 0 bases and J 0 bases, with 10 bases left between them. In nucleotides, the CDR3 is TGCGCCAGCAGCCAAGACCAGGGTACCAGCACAGATACGCAGTATTTT. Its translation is CASSQDQGTSTDTQYF.

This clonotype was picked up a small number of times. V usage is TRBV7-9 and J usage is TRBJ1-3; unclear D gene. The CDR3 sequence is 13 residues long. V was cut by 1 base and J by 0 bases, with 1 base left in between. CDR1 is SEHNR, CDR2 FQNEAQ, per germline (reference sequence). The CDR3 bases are TGTGCCAGCAGCTTAGTCTCTGGAAACACCATATATTTT. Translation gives CASSLVSGNTIYF.

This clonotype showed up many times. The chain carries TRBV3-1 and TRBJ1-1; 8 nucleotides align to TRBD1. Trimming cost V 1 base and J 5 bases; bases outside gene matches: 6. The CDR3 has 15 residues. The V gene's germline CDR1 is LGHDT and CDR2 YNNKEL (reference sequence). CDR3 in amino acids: CASSQAYRGFTEAFF. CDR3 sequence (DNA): TGTGCCAGCAGCCAAGCGTACAGGGGGTTTACTGAAGCTTTCTTT. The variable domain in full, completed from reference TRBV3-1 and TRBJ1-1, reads DTAVSQTPKYLVTQMGNDKSIKCEQNLGHDTMYWYKQDSKKFLKIMFSYNNKELIINETVPNRFSPKSPDKAHLNLHINSLELGDSAVYFCASSQAYRGFTEAFFGQGTRLTVV.

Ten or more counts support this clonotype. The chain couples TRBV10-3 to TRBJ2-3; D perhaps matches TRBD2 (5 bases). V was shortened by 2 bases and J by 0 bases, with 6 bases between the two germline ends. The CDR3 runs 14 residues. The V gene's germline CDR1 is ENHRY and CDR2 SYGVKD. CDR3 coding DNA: TGTGCCATCAGTGAGGGACTTAGCACAGATACGCAGTATTTT. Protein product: CAISEGLSTDTQYF.